This T cell receptor (beta chain) was obtained from a study of metastatic and nonmetastatic thyroid tumors. This clone was counted at least ten times. MiXCR re-clonotyped the PCR reads for TCRdb. This table holds approximately 25,000 clones, roughly 13% found once. All patients were treatment-naive before thyroid surgery. The CDR3 consists of 12 residues. Germline CDR1 and CDR2: SGDLS and YYNGEE. After removal of 3 bases from V and 5 bases from J, the junction contained 2 bases not matched to a gene. Sequenced material: blood. This TCR came from a female donor with papillary thyroid cancer or a benign thyroid nodule (not recorded which). Some clones in this sample may be carry-over from other donors' samples. The V call is TRBV9, the J call TRBJ2-7; 7 bases line up with TRBD2. CDR3 DNA sequence: TGTGCCAGCAGCGCGACTAGCCACGAGCAGTACTTC. Its translation: CASSATSHEQYF.